This is a list of T cell receptor beta chains from one sample in a study of cytomegalovirus exposure and HLA in healthy donors. The method was immunoSEQ multiplex PCR; TCRdb's version includes in-frame clones alone and lacks a portion of them. The sample lists tens of thousands of clones, 75% to 80% occurring once. Sequenced sample: PBMCs. These receptors came from a man aged 18 to 29 in good health and CMV-seronegative. Each CDR3 is given with its conserved first and last residue. A D gene is named only where the DNA matches it firmly. Rows give clone size only sometimes, using once, few, many, or a class for an expanded clone.

CDR3nt: TGTGCCAGTAGTACGCTAGGGACAGTCCAAGAGACCCAGTACTTC
CDR3aa: CASSTLGTVQETQYF
v_gene: TRBV19
d_gene: TRBD1
j_gene: TRBJ2-5
abundance: -

CDR3nt: TGTGCTAGTGGTCCGGGGGGCGGGGAGCTGTTTTTT
CDR3aa: CASGPGGGELFF
v_gene: TRBV12-5
d_gene: TRBD2
j_gene: TRBJ2-2
abundance: few

CDR3nt: TGTGCCACCAGCAGACCGGACAGGGGGCGTAAGCCCCAGCATTTT
CDR3aa: CATSRPDRGRKPQHF
v_gene: TRBV15
d_gene: TRBD1
j_gene: TRBJ1-5
abundance: -

CDR3nt: TGTGCCAGCAGCGTAGCTTTGGGGGCGATATTCAATGGCTACACCTTC
CDR3aa: CASSVALGAIFNGYTF
v_gene: TRBV9
d_gene: -
j_gene: TRBJ1-2
abundance: -

CDR3nt: TGTGCCAGCAGCCAACAGGGGGGGGGCAATCAGCCCCAGCATTTT
CDR3aa: CASSQQGGGNQPQHF
v_gene: TRBV11-2
d_gene: TRBD1
j_gene: TRBJ1-5
abundance: -

CDR3nt: TGCGCCAGCAGCCTTAATTCGGGTAGCCAAGAGACCCAGTACTTC
CDR3aa: CASSLNSGSQETQYF
v_gene: TRBV4-3
d_gene: -
j_gene: TRBJ2-5
abundance: -

CDR3nt: TGTGCCATCAGTGAGTTGCAGGGGGCAGATACGCAGTATTTT
CDR3aa: CAISELQGADTQYF
v_gene: TRBV10-3
d_gene: TRBD1
j_gene: TRBJ2-3
abundance: -

CDR3nt: TGTGCCAGCAGCGTAGACCACAGGGGGGGTTATGGCTACACCTTC
CDR3aa: CASSVDHRGGYGYTF
v_gene: TRBV9
d_gene: TRBD1
j_gene: TRBJ1-2
abundance: -

CDR3nt: TGTGCCAGCAGTCTGACAGCGAACACCGGGGAGCTGTTTTTT
CDR3aa: CASSLTANTGELFF
v_gene: TRBV6-4
d_gene: -
j_gene: TRBJ2-2
abundance: -

CDR3nt: TGTGCCAGCAGCTTAGGGGACAGGGAGGCTGAAAAACTGTTTTTT
CDR3aa: CASSLGDREAEKLFF
v_gene: TRBV7-8
d_gene: TRBD1
j_gene: TRBJ1-4
abundance: -

CDR3nt: TGTGCCAGCAGCCTTGGTAGCCGTACTGGAAACACCATATATTTT
CDR3aa: CASSLGSRTGNTIYF
v_gene: TRBV5-6
d_gene: -
j_gene: TRBJ1-3
abundance: -

CDR3nt: TGTGCCAGCAGTTTTATGGGCGCGGGGGCGATAGGTGAGCAGTTCTTC
CDR3aa: CASSFMGAGAIGEQFF
v_gene: TRBV27
d_gene: -
j_gene: TRBJ2-1
abundance: -

CDR3nt: TGTGCCAGCACCGCGGCACAGGGGGCGGCCTACAATGAGCAGTTCTTC
CDR3aa: CASTAAQGAAYNEQFF
v_gene: TRBV28
d_gene: TRBD1
j_gene: TRBJ2-1
abundance: -

CDR3nt: TGTGCCAGCTCACCCCAGGGACTAGCGGGGAGGGAGCAGTTCTTC
CDR3aa: CASSPQGLAGREQFF
v_gene: TRBV18
d_gene: TRBD2
j_gene: TRBJ2-1
abundance: -

CDR3nt: TGTGCCAGCAGTGAAGGCGGGGTTCCCCCCGAACAGTTCTTC
CDR3aa: CASSEGGVPPEQFF
v_gene: TRBV6-1
d_gene: -
j_gene: TRBJ2-1
abundance: -

CDR3nt: TGTGCCAGCACCCTTGGCCGGGACTATGGCTACACCTTC
CDR3aa: CASTLGRDYGYTF
v_gene: TRBV2
d_gene: -
j_gene: TRBJ1-2
abundance: -

CDR3nt: TGTGCCTGGACCGTATTAGGAGGCACAGATACGCAGTATTTT
CDR3aa: CAWTVLGGTDTQYF
v_gene: TRBV30
d_gene: -
j_gene: TRBJ2-3
abundance: -

CDR3nt: TGTGCCAGCAGCCGGGCATTAGCGGGCGCCGGGGAGCTGTTTTTT
CDR3aa: CASSRALAGAGELFF
v_gene: TRBV14
d_gene: TRBD2
j_gene: TRBJ2-2
abundance: -

CDR3nt: TGCAGCGTTGAAGATGGCCTCATCCGGGGGAAGCAGTACTTC
CDR3aa: CSVEDGLIRGKQYF
v_gene: TRBV29-1
d_gene: -
j_gene: TRBJ2-7
abundance: -

CDR3nt: TGTGCCAGCAGCTTGGGTCAGGGGGCACGGAATTCACCCCTCCACTTT
CDR3aa: CASSLGQGARNSPLHF
v_gene: TRBV5-6
d_gene: TRBD1
j_gene: TRBJ1-6
abundance: few

CDR3nt: TGTGCCAGCAGCTTGGACAGTCAAAGGCCCCTCCACTTT
CDR3aa: CASSLDSQRPLHF
v_gene: TRBV5-4
d_gene: -
j_gene: TRBJ1-6
abundance: few

CDR3nt: TGTGCCAGCAGCCAATATAGCGGGGGAACAGATACGCAGTATTTT
CDR3aa: CASSQYSGGTDTQYF
v_gene: TRBV7-8
d_gene: TRBD2
j_gene: TRBJ2-3
abundance: -

CDR3nt: TGCAGCGTTGAAGTTCAGGGGCGGTCCGGGGAGCTGTTTTTT
CDR3aa: CSVEVQGRSGELFF
v_gene: TRBV29-1
d_gene: -
j_gene: TRBJ2-2
abundance: -

CDR3nt: TGTGCCAGCAGTGAACAGGGGGTAAGCTGCGAGCAGTACTTC
CDR3aa: CASSEQGVSCEQYF
v_gene: TRBV6-5
d_gene: TRBD1
j_gene: TRBJ2-7
abundance: -

CDR3nt: TGTGCCAGCTACCCGGGGGGACTCGGCTATGGCTACACCTTC
CDR3aa: CASYPGGLGYGYTF
v_gene: TRBV28
d_gene: -
j_gene: TRBJ1-2
abundance: -

CDR3nt: TGTGCCAGCAGTTTAGGGGGGGTCCATAGCAATCAGCCCCAGCATTTT
CDR3aa: CASSLGGVHSNQPQHF
v_gene: TRBV27
d_gene: -
j_gene: TRBJ1-5
abundance: few

CDR3nt: TGTGCCAGCTCACCGGGCAGGAACACTGAAGCTTTCTTT
CDR3aa: CASSPGRNTEAFF
v_gene: TRBV18
d_gene: -
j_gene: TRBJ1-1
abundance: -